This T cell receptor beta chain was profiled in a study of T-cell memory formation after mild COVID-19. A note on this clonotype: The antigen is not known.

Study conclusions and caveats: Contracting CD4+ clones were located mainly in CM and EM, and CD8+ clones in EMRA. What remained unconfirmed was the SARS-CoV-2 specificity of second-wave clones peaking on day 37.

CDR3 length: 14 residues. CDR1 MGHRA and CDR2 YSYEKL come from the germline V gene. V shed 8 bases and J shed 0 bases, with 14 bases lying between them. TCRalpha and TCRbeta libraries used 5'RACE with constant-segment primers and UMIs. TCRdb reprocessed the 5' RACE reads via MiXCR and lists one record per CDR3 protein. The sample lists a few hundred thousand distinct CDR3 sequences; approximately 18% were seen once. The TCR originated in a man between 18 and 35 years old who had mild COVID-19 (a few samples of this study predate the infection). Cell type and time point are not known. The chain couples TRBV4-1 to TRBJ2-7; tentatively, D is TRBD1 (5 bases). The sample consisted of PBMCs or a T cell subset sorted from them (not recorded which). The DNA of the CDR3 is TGCGCCAGCCAGGGAAGGACCCTCTCCTACGAGCAGTACGTC. This translates into CASQGRTLSYEQYV.